This TCR beta chain was profiled in a study of cytomegalovirus exposure and HLA in healthy donors. CDR1 and CDR2 (germline): SGDLS, YYNGEE. The CDR3 spans 13 residues. V was cut by 0 bases and J by 2 bases, with 5 bases left in between. About this clone itself: The antigen is not known.

The PCR used 60 Vbeta and 13 Jbeta primers. Clones were sequenced by immunoSEQ multiplex PCR, and TCRdb holds only the in-frame ones, with some missing. In all, the sample yields approximately 52,000 clones. Notes on the study in general: In an earlier analysis, in fewer than 700 donors, most V segments appeared productive either ~90% or ~30% of the time. TRBV6-2, TRBV6-3 and other indistinguishable V segments were excluded. Approximately 17,000 TCR beta sequences were associated with HLA alleles at 0.05 false discovery rate in a later analysis. There were around 160 TCR beta chains listed as cytomegalovirus-associated.

This clonotype was obtained from a woman aged 60-70 years in good health and CMV-seropositive. This chain links TRBV9 with TRBJ1-1; D is uncertain. Sequences were obtained from PBMCs. The DNA of the CDR3 is TGTGCCAGCAGCGTAGACGGTAACACTGAAGCTTTCTTT. It codes for CASSVDGNTEAFF.